The sequence of this T cell receptor (beta chain) was determined in a study of Tregs in tolerant kidney transplant recipients. V lost 4 bases and J lost 4, with 10 bases in between. The CDR3 loop spans 13 amino acids. CDR1 is SEHNR and CDR2 is FQNEAQ in the germline V gene (reference sequence). The data were produced by immunoSEQ multiplex PCR, yet TCRdb's version contains in-frame clones alone and is incomplete. This sample has 20,000 to 25,000 clones, with approximately 84% found just once. Study-level results: Biological reproducibility was not directly addressed, but technical replication error appeared minimal. Changing PCR primers prevented nucleotide comparison between some patients' samples. Tregs expanded with activated donor B cells seemed most donor-specific.

Related graft donors supplied nonmyeloablative bone marrow transplants, and mixed chimerism was transient. Unstimulated regulatory T cells (CD4+CD25+CD127-), CD4+CD25- non-regulatory cells, CD4 and CD8 cells were FACS-sorted from thawed PBMCs. With regard to this clone: As yet, its antigen is unknown.

This sequence was found in a human patient who received a combined kidney and bone marrow transplant. Some of the T cells may derive from the graft donor. V and J are TRBV7-9 and TRBJ1-2, with D possibly being TRBD1 (6 bases). This sample comprised CD8+ T cells from blood (PBMCs), obtained 6 months after the transplant. This CDR3 reads CASSSRGFYGYTF. Here the CDR3 DNA reads TGTGCCAGCAGCTCCAGGGGCTTCTATGGCTACACCTTC.